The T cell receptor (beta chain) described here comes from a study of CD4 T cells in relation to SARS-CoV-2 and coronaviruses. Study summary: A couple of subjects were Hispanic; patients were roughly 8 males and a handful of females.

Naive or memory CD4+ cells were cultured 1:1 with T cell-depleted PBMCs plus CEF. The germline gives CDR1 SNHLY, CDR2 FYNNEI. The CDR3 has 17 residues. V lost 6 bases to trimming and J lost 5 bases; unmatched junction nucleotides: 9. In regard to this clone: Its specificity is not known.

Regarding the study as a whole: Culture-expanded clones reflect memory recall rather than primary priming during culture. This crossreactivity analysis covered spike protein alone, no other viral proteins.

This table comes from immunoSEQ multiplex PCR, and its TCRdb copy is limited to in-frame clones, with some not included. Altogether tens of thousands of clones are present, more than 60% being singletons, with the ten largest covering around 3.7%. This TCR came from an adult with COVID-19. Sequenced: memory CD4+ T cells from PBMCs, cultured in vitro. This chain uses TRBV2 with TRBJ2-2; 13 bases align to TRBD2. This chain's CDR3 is CASRRTSGSLGTGELFF. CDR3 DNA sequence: TGTGCCAGCAGACGGACTAGCGGGAGTTTGGGGACCGGGGAGCTGTTTTTT.